These T cell receptor beta chains were read from a single sample in a study of cytomegalovirus exposure and HLA in healthy donors. Profiling relied on immunoSEQ multiplex PCR, and the TCRdb table lists in-frame clones only, not all of them. The sample carries about 100,000 clones, approximately 89% recorded once. The specimen was PBMCs. These TCRs come from a man aged 25-40 years in good health and CMV-seronegative. Both conserved end residues are part of each CDR3. The order of the fields is V gene, CDR3 protein.

>TRBV2
CASNQMSRETQYF
>TRBV6-6
CASTGDRGFDGYTF
>TRBV27
CASSFLGTGPIQPQHF
>TRBV7-9
CASSSGSGMSPNEQFF
>TRBV10-2
CASRPGTSLKDEQFF
>TRBV19
CASSITTGYQPQHF
>TRBV6-1
CASSDGQGVYGYTF
>TRBV19
CASSIGQGGNQPQHF
>TRBV18
CASSNGLRLSYNEQFF
>TRBV12-5
CASALGAANTEAFF
>TRBV30
CAWTGTGITYEQYF
>TRBV5-1
CASSLGFGTRNSPLHF
>TRBV5-1
CASSARGQPSSGANVLTF
>TRBV28
CASSLVDYGYTF
>TRBV10-3
CAIRGTSDPSSYEQYF
>TRBV28
CASSSPSGGPYEQYF
>TRBV19
CASSMQGIDYGYTF
>TRBV2
CAGGQGDTEAFF
>TRBV29-1
CSVGGTSGDDGGTQYF
>TRBV28
CASSRTGTGANVLTF
>TRBV30
CAWSVSPGYEQYF
>TRBV30
CAWDQGAFPTEAFF
>TRBV7-3
CASSSTAGTNEQFF
>TRBV7-2
CASSKQGAGTEAFF
>TRBV4-2
CASSQEVTGKDEKLFF
>TRBV7-9
CASSSTSRGETQYF
>TRBV10-3
CAISESRNNEQFF
>TRBV7-2
CASSSSTGSGTEAFF
>TRBV6-5
CASTDGLGAEQYF
>TRBV7-9
CASSPNREQGAEKLFF
>TRBV9
CASSVGGAGSGTSGRMRTDTQYF
>TRBV5-6
CASSLPQGAWSGYTF
>TRBV19
CASRTATGANVLTF
>TRBV6-1
CASSESGTGGFYGEKLFF
>TRBV5-6
CASSFRQSRTGNQNTEAFF
>TRBV5-1
CASSLVAGHYNEQFF
>TRBV5-1
CASFPTSPAGELFF
>TRBV6-4
CASSNRLRAGRTDTQYF
>TRBV2
CASRAGTTVRGELFF
>TRBV7-6
CASSSPTGRETQYF
>TRBV29-1
CSVEAGQYPYEQYF
>TRBV6-4
CASSDLRVELAGEQYF
>TRBV5-4
CASSLLDGTDTQYF
>TRBV7-9
CASNRPGSYNEQFF
>TRBV7-2
CATGVTAGGTGELFF
>TRBV9
CASSVGADSSYEQYF
>TRBV10-3
CAITSGTGEIGAFF
>TRBV6-6
CASSTVDVSYNEQFF
>TRBV10-3
CAISNRQSQETQYF
>TRBV7-8
CASSLSRTGGQPQHF
>TRBV5-1
CASSPIPIAGGEQYF
>TRBV4-1
CASSQDRSAGNGYTF
>TRBV28
CASSLRGDLGEAFF
>TRBV11-3
CASSSRTGSQKQYF
>TRBV4-1
CASSPIQGASQPQHF